These T cell receptor beta chains were read from a single sample in a study of T cells in Graves' hyperthyroidism and ophthalmopathy. TCRdb redid the calling of the multiplex PCR reads with MiXCR, one entry per CDR3 protein. The sample shows about 270,000 distinct CDR3 sequences, less than 30% of them seen only once. Sequences were obtained from blood. These receptors all stem from a man aged 35 to 55 with Graves' hyperthyroidism that later progressed to Graves' ophthalmopathy. Each CDR3 is given with its conserved first and last residue. A D gene is named only where the DNA matches it firmly. The size of a clone is reported for some rows only, either as once, few or many, or as a class for expanded clones.

D | J | V | size | CDR3 | DNA
- | TRBJ1-3 | TRBV6-5 | many | CASSYSIEGSGNTIYF | TGTGCCAGCAGTTACTCGATCGAGGGCTCTGGAAACACCATATATTTT
TRBD1 | TRBJ1-1 | TRBV28 | many | CASKTTGAEMNTEAFF | TGTGCCAGCAAAACTACAGGGGCGGAAATGAACACTGAAGCTTTCTTT
- | TRBJ1-1 | TRBV27 | few | CASSYSSETFF | TGTGCCAGCAGTTACTCATCCGAGACTTTCTTT
TRBD1 | TRBJ1-1 | TRBV7-2 | many | CASSLTGDGDTEAFF | TGTGCCAGCAGCCTCACAGGGGACGGCGACACTGAAGCTTTCTTT
- | TRBJ1-1 | TRBV3-1 | many | CASSQAHLNTEAFF | TGTGCCAGCAGCCAAGCACACCTGAACACTGAAGCTTTCTTT
- | TRBJ1-1 | TRBV20-1 | - | CSAQSGGRGTEAFF | TGCAGTGCCCAAAGCGGGGGCCGGGGCACTGAAGCTTTCTTT
- | TRBJ2-7 | TRBV20-1 | few | CSARPDYEQYF | TGCAGTGCTAGACCAGACTACGAGCAGTACTTC
- | TRBJ2-7 | TRBV5-1 | many | CASSHTGTYYEQYF | TGCGCCAGCAGCCATACCGGGACCTACTACGAGCAGTACTTC
- | TRBJ2-5 | TRBV29-1 | once | CSVDWTDQETQYF | TGCAGCGTTGATTGGACGGACCAAGAGACCCAGTACTTC
- | TRBJ1-2 | TRBV3-1 | many | CASSQDLPQAVPYYGYTF | TGTGCCAGCAGCCAAGATCTACCTCAGGCAGTACCTTACTATGGCTACACCTTC
TRBD1 | TRBJ2-7 | TRBV5-1 | many | CASSNARTGGYEQYF | TGCGCCAGTTCTAATGCTAGGACAGGAGGATACGAGCAGTACTTC
- | TRBJ1-1 | TRBV6-1 | - | CASRRDPREAFF | TGTGCCAGCAGAAGGGACCCAAGAGAAGCTTTCTTT
TRBD1 | TRBJ1-1 | TRBV30 | many | CAWRGQGFINAFF | TGTGCCTGGAGGGGACAGGGGTTCATTAATGCTTTCTTT
- | TRBJ2-6 | TRBV5-1 | many | CASSLEGGGANVLTF | TGCGCCAGCAGCTTGGAGGGCGGTGGGGCCAACGTCCTGACTTTC
TRBD2 | TRBJ2-7 | TRBV4-1 | many | CASSQGGLAVYEQYF | TGCGCCAGCAGCCAAGGCGGACTAGCGGTCTACGAGCAGTACTTC
- | TRBJ1-2 | TRBV2 | many | CASSDSGTVYGYTF | TGTGCCAGCAGTGACTCCGGGACGGTCTATGGCTACACCTTC
- | TRBJ2-5 | TRBV6-5 | - | CASSYLLGSIQETQYF | TGTGCCAGCAGTTACCTCCTCGGCTCAATCCAAGAGACCCAGTACTTC
TRBD1 | TRBJ1-2 | TRBV29-1 | - | CSVEPGGGGYTF | TGCAGCGTTGAGCCAGGGGGCGGTGGCTACACCTTC
- | TRBJ2-5 | TRBV7-2 | - | CASSRLIETQYF | TGTGCCAGCAGCCGACTCATCGAGACCCAGTACTTC
TRBD1 | TRBJ2-4 | TRBV20-1 | - | CSARRDRTAKNIQYF | TGCAGTGCTAGAAGGGACAGGACAGCCAAAAACATTCAGTACTTC
- | TRBJ2-7 | TRBV20-1 | once | CSARGRVLEQYF | TGCAGTGCTAGAGGAAGGGTACTCGAGCAGTACTTC
TRBD1 | TRBJ1-1 | TRBV12-3/TRBV12-4 | - | CASSFTTGDTEAFF | TGTGCCAGCAGTTTCACCACAGGGGACACTGAAGCTTTCTTT
- | TRBJ2-7 | TRBV28 | many | CASSLEINEQYF | TGTGCCAGCAGTTTGGAGATTAACGAGCAGTACTTC
TRBD2 | TRBJ2-7 | TRBV10-3 | many | CAIREDGGNEQYF | TGTGCCATCAGAGAGGACGGGGGGAACGAGCAGTACTTC
- | TRBJ1-5 | TRBV7-8 | - | CASSQRRVNQPQHF | TGTGCCAGCAGCCAGAGAAGGGTCAATCAGCCCCAGCATTTT
- | TRBJ1-1 | TRBV28 | - | CASSRRTLEAFF | TGTGCCAGCAGCCGGAGGACACTAGAAGCTTTCTTT
TRBD1 | TRBJ1-5 | TRBV20-1 | many | CSALQGAGNQPQHF | TGCAGTGCTCTGCAGGGGGCTGGGAATCAGCCCCAGCATTTT
- | TRBJ1-2 | TRBV15 | - | CATNPTRHAGYTF | TGTGCCACCAACCCGACACGGCATGCGGGCTACACCTTC
- | TRBJ2-7 | TRBV7-3 | - | CASSSPDQGILQQYF | TGTGCCAGCAGCTCACCGGACCAAGGGATATTACAGCAGTACTTC
TRBD2 | TRBJ2-7 | TRBV2 | - | CASKQSGRRYEQYF | TGTGCCAGCAAACAAAGCGGGAGACGATACGAGCAGTACTTC
TRBD2 | TRBJ2-7 | TRBV13 | many | CASSLLAGDEQYF | TGTGCCAGCAGCCTACTAGCGGGAGACGAGCAGTACTTC
- | TRBJ1-1 | TRBV28 | many | CASSLMAENTEAFF | TGTGCCAGCAGTTTAATGGCAGAGAACACTGAAGCTTTCTTT